This T cell receptor beta chain was identified in a study of blood T cells in healthy people across ages. Study information: T cells yielded about one barcoded beta molecule per two cells through template switching.

The CDR3 contains 15 residues. Deletions cut 7 bases from V and 1 base from J, with 11 bases between. For this clonotype: Its specificity is unknown.

The authors isolated at least 6.5 million PBMCs per sample. Sample-barcoded 5' priming and a J-beta primer mix drove a second PCR of roughly 6 to 12 cycles. One entry per CDR3 protein, called by TCRdb with MiXCR from the 5' RACE reads. The sample lists 1,800,000 or so distinct CDR3 sequences; more than 35% were seen once. General study findings and limits: A strong correlation between TCR beta diversity and naive T cell percentage was seen.

The sequenced sample was blood. The clonotype originates from a human donor in good health. The chain has TRBV12-3 or TRBV12-4 and TRBJ2-6; the D is unclear. The CDR3 spells CASTTWTSGANVLTF. The CDR3 coding sequence is TGTGCCAGCACAACCTGGACGTCTGGGGCCAACGTCCTGACTTTC.